This is a list of T cell receptor beta chains from one sample in a study of cytomegalovirus exposure and HLA in healthy donors. Profiling relied on immunoSEQ multiplex PCR, and the TCRdb table lists in-frame clones only, not all of them. The sample table includes 38,000 or so clones. Material for sequencing was PBMCs. All receptors come from a man aged 40-49 years in good health and CMV-seropositive. Each CDR3 is given with its conserved first and last residue. D genes are given only for firm matches. Some rows have no size entry. The others give once, few or many, or a class for an expanded clone.

clone_size d_call j_call v_call cdr3_nt cdr3_aa
- - TRBJ2-2 TRBV7-2 TGTGCCAGCAGACCCCCTCTGGGCGGGGGCGGTAGGAACACCGGGGAGCTGTTTTTT CASRPPLGGGGRNTGELFF
- TRBD2 TRBJ2-2 TRBV10-3 TGTGCCATCAGTGAGTCAACTAGCGGGAGCGGCGGGGAGCTGTTTTTT CAISESTSGSGGELFF
- TRBD1 TRBJ2-5 TRBV9 TGTGCCAGCAGCATCCGGGACAGTCCCTTGGAGACCCAGTACTTC CASSIRDSPLETQYF
- - TRBJ1-4 TRBV7-2 TGTGCCAGCAGCTCCCCGGGACATCAAAATGAAAAACTGTTTTTT CASSSPGHQNEKLFF
- TRBD2 TRBJ2-1 TRBV9 TGTGCCAGCAGCGTAGGGACTAGCGGGATGTACAATGAGCAGTTCTTC CASSVGTSGMYNEQFF
- - TRBJ2-7 TRBV6-7 TGTGCCAGCAGTTACCCTAAGATCCGGGACGAGCAGTACTTC CASSYPKIRDEQYF
- TRBD2 TRBJ2-7 TRBV27 TGTGCCAGCAGTTTCCTGGGGACTACCTACGAGCAGTACTTC CASSFLGTTYEQYF
- TRBD1 TRBJ1-1 TRBV6-5 TGTGCCAGCACCGAGCGGACAGGGGGGTGGACTGAAGCTTTCTTT CASTERTGGWTEAFF
- TRBD1 TRBJ1-4 TRBV18 TGTGCCAGCTCGCCCGGGACAGATGAAAAACTGTTTTTT CASSPGTDEKLFF
- - TRBJ1-1 TRBV2 TGTGCCAGCACCACGAGGACGGGGGGCACTGAAGCTTTCTTT CASTTRTGGTEAFF
- TRBD1 TRBJ1-5 TRBV7-8 TGTGCCAGCAGCCTCGGGACAGATTTAGTACCCCAGCATTTT CASSLGTDLVPQHF
- - TRBJ1-5 TRBV4-3 TGCGCCAGCAGCCAAGATCCCGGGGGGAGAGGGGGTCAGCCCCAGCATTTT CASSQDPGGRGGQPQHF
- - TRBJ1-1 TRBV28 TGTGCCAGCAGTTTAGGGCGACTGAACACTGAAGCTTTCTTT CASSLGRLNTEAFF
- - TRBJ2-7 TRBV28 TGTGCCAGCAGCCGATCCGGTGGTTCCTACGAGCAGTACTTC CASSRSGGSYEQYF
- TRBD1 TRBJ1-5 TRBV12-5 TGTGCTAGTGGTTTGTTGTACGGAGGGGGCGAACAGCCCCAGCATTTT CASGLLYGGGEQPQHF
- - TRBJ1-3 TRBV6-1 TGTGCCAGCAGTAATGGGGCCACCTCTGGAAACACCATATATTTT CASSNGATSGNTIYF
- TRBD1 TRBJ1-2 TRBV5-1 TGCGCCAGCAGCTTGTCCGGACAGGGGGACTATGGCTACACCTTC CASSLSGQGDYGYTF
- TRBD2 TRBJ2-5 TRBV7-2 TGTGCCAGCAGCTCAACGACTAGCGGGAGTTTGGAGACCCAGTACTTC CASSSTTSGSLETQYF
- - TRBJ2-5 TRBV18 TGTGCCAGCTCATCGGTAGGGAGTTCAGAGACCCAGTACTTC CASSSVGSSETQYF
large - TRBJ2-1 TRBV7-9 TGTGCCAGCAGCTCTACAGAAGCTCATGAGCAGTTCTTC CASSSTEAHEQFF
- - TRBJ2-7 TRBV7-2 TGTGCCAGCAGCTCACAGGCAGCCACCTACGAGCAGTACTTC CASSSQAATYEQYF
- TRBD1 TRBJ1-5 TRBV2 TGTGCCAGCAGTGGACAGGGTCAACAGCCCCAGCATTTT CASSGQGQQPQHF
- TRBD1 TRBJ2-7 TRBV6-1 TGTGCCAGCAGTGAAAGGACAGGGGTTCGCGAGCAGTACTTC CASSERTGVREQYF
- - TRBJ1-6 TRBV6-9 TGTGCCAGCAGTTACCTCGGACAGTTTGGCCCCAATTCACCCCTCCACTTT CASSYLGQFGPNSPLHF
- TRBD1 TRBJ1-4 TRBV2 TGTGCCAGTAACACAGGGGGCCCTAATGAAAAACTGTTTTTT CASNTGGPNEKLFF
- TRBD1 TRBJ2-7 TRBV28 TGTGCCAGCAAACTACCCGGGACAGGGTTGAACGAGCAGTACTTC CASKLPGTGLNEQYF
- - TRBJ2-5 TRBV21-1 - CASSKKRIVGGGNQETQYF
- TRBD2 TRBJ2-7 TRBV2 TGTGCCAGCACCTTGACTAGCGGGAGGGCCAACGAGCAGTACTTC CASTLTSGRANEQYF